A single sample gave rise to the 11 T cell receptor beta chains below, sequenced in a study of T cell responses to AZD1222 COVID-19 vaccine. Sequencing was performed with immunoSEQ multiplex PCR; in TCRdb, only in-frame clones are kept and a portion is missing. The sample yields 100,000 to 150,000 clones, around 88% seen once. The sample in question was peripheral blood, obtained on day 0 of MenACWY control vaccination. The receptors were gathered from an adult in good health.

The chain carries TRBV21-1 and TRBJ2-1; TRBD1 reflects the table's D call only, with no check against the DNA. TRBV21-1 represents a pseudogene. The CDR3 is made up of 16 amino acids. The CDR3 DNA follows: TGTGCCAGCAGCAAAGAGAGCAGGGGTTCCTACAATGAGCAGTTCTTC. Amino acids: CASSKESRGSYNEQFF.

The V gene is TRBV6-2 or TRBV6-3, the J gene TRBJ2-1, with TRBD2 identical over 7 bases. The CDR3 covers 14 residues. Germline loops: CDR1 MNHEY, CDR2 SVGEGT. The V gene end was trimmed by 5 bases and the J gene end by 3 bases; junction bases not matched to a gene: 4. CDR3 in DNA: TGTGCCAGCAGTCGGACTAGGGACTACAATGAGCAGTTCTTC. It translates to CASSRTRDYNEQFF.

V usage is TRBV5-1 and J usage is TRBJ1-5; perhaps TRBD1 as D (6 bases). The germline V and J ends were trimmed by 5 bases and 3 bases, with 9 bases remaining between them. This CDR3 is 13 amino acids long. CDR1 SGHRS and CDR2 YFSETQ come from the germline V gene. For the CDR3, the DNA is TGCGCCAGCAGGTCAGGGGACAATCAGCCCCAGCATTTT. It is translated as CASRSGDNQPQHF.

The J gene is TRBJ2-1, the V gene TRBV9; tentative D call: TRBD1 (5 bases). The germline V gene has CDR1 SGDLS and CDR2 YYNGEE. The CDR3 is made up of 15 amino acids. Trimming removed 3 bases from V and 9 bases from J, with 19 bases in between. The DNA for the CDR3 is TGTGCCAGCAGCGCCAGACTTGGAGCAGGGCGTGAGCAGTTCTTC. It is translated as CASSARLGAGREQFF.

The V call is TRBV4-1, the J call TRBJ1-2, with D unresolved. The germline V gene has CDR1 MGHRA and CDR2 YSYEKL. V was clipped by 2 bases and J by 4 bases, with 17 bases between them. The CDR3 sequence is 16 residues long. CDR3 bases: TGCGCCAGCAGCCAAATTACCGCCCGTGCGAGCTATGGCTACACCTTC. This translates into CASSQITARASYGYTF.

The gene calls are TRBV5-4 and TRBJ1-4; the D gene is possibly TRBD1 (5 bases). The germline V and J ends were trimmed by 0 bases and 4 bases, with 7 bases remaining between them. This CDR3 comprises 14 residues. The germline gives CDR1 SGHNT, CDR2 YYREEE (reference sequence). The chain's CDR3 is CASSLGQINEKLFF. CDR3 nucleotides: TGTGCCAGCAGCTTGGGACAGATTAATGAAAAACTGTTTTTT.

The J gene is TRBJ1-2, the V gene TRBV12-3 or TRBV12-4; D ambiguous. V lost 6 bases, J lost 1 base, and 9 bases lay in between. The CDR3 loop spans 13 amino acids. CDR3 in DNA: TGTGCCAGCAGGGGGTTGGATAACTATGGCTACACCTTC. Translated: CASRGLDNYGYTF.

The chain carries TRBV3-1 (or the pseudogene TRBV3-2) and TRBJ2-7, with TRBD1 matching over 9 bases. Germline V CDR1 and CDR2: LGHDT, YNNKEL (reference sequence). The CDR3 runs to 16 residues. The J segment lost 4 bases and the V segment lost 2 bases, leaving 9 bases of the junction unmatched. CDR3 nucleotide sequence: TGTGCCAGCAGCCAACCGGACAGGGGAGGGGGTTACGAGCAGTACTTC. Protein: CASSQPDRGGGYEQYF.

This clone was observed once. V gene TRBV5-6 combines with J gene TRBJ1-4; 7 bases line up with TRBD1. Per germline, CDR1 SGHDT and CDR2 YYEEEE. The CDR3 has 18 residues. V lost 2 bases and J lost 10; bases outside the gene matches: 20. DNA for the CDR3: TGTGCCAGCAGCTTATACGAACTTAGGAGGGGGCAGGGAGGAAAACTGTTTTTT. Amino acid sequence: CASSLYELRRGQGGKLFF. The variable domain in full, completed from reference TRBV5-6 and TRBJ1-4, reads DAGVTQSPTHLIKTRGQQVTLRCSPKSGHDTVSWYQQALGQGPQFIFQYYEEEERQRGNFPDRFSGHQFPNYSSELNVNALLLGDSALYLCASSLYELRRGQGGKLFFGSGTQLSVL.

The chain uses TRBV13 and TRBJ2-3; D ambiguous. CDR3 length: 19 amino acids. The germline V gene has CDR1 PRHDT and CDR2 FYEKMQ (reference sequence). Trimming removed 3 bases from V and 1 base from J, with 23 bases in between. Here the CDR3 reads CASSLALVINPLGTDTQYF. Written as DNA, the CDR3 is TGTGCCAGCAGCTTGGCGCTAGTCATAAACCCCCTAGGCACAGATACGCAGTATTTT.

The gene calls are TRBV6-5 and TRBJ1-1; possible D gene TRBD1, 5 bases. The germline gives CDR1 MNHEY, CDR2 SVGAGI. Trimming left V 1 base short and J 10 bases short, with 13 bases between. The CDR3 runs to 13 residues. As DNA, the CDR3 is TGTGCCAGCAGTTACTATGGGGGTTGGGTAGCTTTCTTT. Protein sequence: CASSYYGGWVAFF.